Below, 32 T cell receptor beta chains from the same sample are listed, as sequenced in a study of CD8 T cells in Susac syndrome. It was with random hexamers that roughly 0.5 to 1 ug RNA was reverse transcribed. TCRdb re-derived calls from the immunoSEQ multiplex PCR reads in MiXCR, one entry per CDR3 protein. Here the sample spans 95,000 to 150,000 distinct CDR3 sequences, over 90% being singletons. The sequencing sample was made of CD4+ T cells from PBMCs. These receptors all stem from a human donor with Susac syndrome.

The chain combines TRBV29-1 with TRBJ1-1, with 12 bases lining up with TRBD1. Germline V gene lookup returns CDR1 SQVTM and CDR2 ANQGSEA. This CDR3 comprises 13 residues. The V segment lost 4 bases and the J segment 10 bases; nucleotides outside the gene matches: 7. CDR3 sequence (DNA): TGCAGCGTTGCCCGGGACAGGGGGCAGGTAGCTTTCTTT. Its protein is CSVARDRGQVAFF.

This chain links TRBV12-3 or TRBV12-4 with TRBJ2-7; 9 nucleotides agree with TRBD2. The V segment lost 6 bases and the J segment 0 bases; nucleotides outside the gene matches: 6. The CDR3 runs 15 residues. The CDR3 reads CASSKTSGSSYEQYF. DNA for the CDR3: TGTGCCAGCAGCAAGACTAGCGGCAGCTCCTACGAGCAGTACTTC.

V is TRBV10-3 and J is TRBJ2-7, with TRBD2 as a possible D gene (6 bases). Trimming removed 11 bases at V and 3 bases at J, with 14 bases between. The CDR3 spans 12 residues. Germline lookup yields CDR1 ENHRY and CDR2 SYGVKD. The CDR3: CACGGTGYEQYF. The CDR3 DNA reads TGTGCCTGTGGCGGGACCGGCTACGAGCAGTACTTC.

The rearrangement uses TRBV9 and TRBJ2-2; 10 bases map to TRBD2. Germline values: CDR1 SGDLS, CDR2 YYNGEE. Trimming at V came to 4 bases and at J to 4 bases, leaving 10 bases not matched to a gene. The CDR3 runs 17 residues. In DNA form, the CDR3 reads TGTGCCAGCAGCCTCAGAGGGACTAGCGTTTCCACCGGGGAGCTGTTTTTT. Translating gives CASSLRGTSVSTGELFF. The full variable domain, with the rest looked up from reference TRBV9 and TRBJ2-2, is DSGVTQTPKHLITATGQRVTLRCSPRSGDLSVYWYQQSLDQGLQFLIQYYNGEERAKGNILERFSAQQFPDLHSELNLSSLELGDSALYFCASSLRGTSVSTGELFFGEGSRLTVL.

The rearrangement links TRBV5-1 to TRBJ2-7; D not resolved. This CDR3 has 11 amino acids. V lost 1 base and J 5 bases, leaving 4 bases between the germline ends. Germline CDR1 SGHRS, CDR2 YFSETQ. Here the CDR3 reads CASSLMDEQYF. The CDR3 DNA sequence: TGCGCCAGCAGCTTGATGGACGAGCAGTACTTC.

The chain recombines TRBV20-1 with TRBJ2-2; 12 nucleotides agree with TRBD2. From germline, CDR1 is DFQATT and CDR2 SNEGSKA (reference sequence). This CDR3 spans 17 amino acids. The trim removed 0 bases at V and 7 bases at J, leaving 9 bases unmatched. The CDR3 DNA follows: TGCAGTGCTAGAGATCAGACTAGCGGGAGCGGGGGCGGGGAGCTGTTTTTT. This gives the protein CSARDQTSGSGGGELFF.

This clonotype was seen only once. This chain connects TRBV4-2 to TRBJ2-7, with a possible D match to TRBD2 (5 bases). Trimming left V 0 bases short and J 5 bases short, with 14 bases between. Germline V lookup: CDR1 LGHNA, CDR2 YNFKEQ. This CDR3 has 15 residues. The CDR3 sequence is CASSQDQASRNEQYF. In nucleotides, the CDR3 is TGTGCCAGCAGCCAAGATCAGGCTAGCAGGAACGAGCAGTACTTC.

CDR3 DNA sequence: TGTGCCAGCAGCTACGGGACTAGCGGGAACGACGAGCAGTACTTC. Protein sequence: CASSYGTSGNDEQYF. V is TRBV7-9 and J is TRBJ2-7; 13 bases line up with TRBD2. Germline lookup yields CDR1 SEHNR and CDR2 FQNEAQ (reference sequence). After removal of 4 bases from V and 5 bases from J, the junction contained 5 bases not matched to a gene. The CDR3 runs 15 residues. Combining the CDR3 with reference TRBV7-9 and TRBJ2-7 gives the whole variable domain DTGVSQNPRHKITKRGQNVTFRCDPISEHNRLYWYRQTLGQGPEFLTYFQNEAQLEKSRLLSDRFSAERPKGSFSTLEIQRTEQGDSAMYLCASSYGTSGNDEQYFGPGTRLTVT.

V usage is TRBV30 and J usage is TRBJ1-1; TRBD1 agrees at 7 bases. Germline loops: CDR1 GTSNPN, CDR2 SVGIG (reference sequence). V lost 2 bases, J lost 4 bases, and 7 bases stayed unmatched. There are 14 residues in the CDR3. The CDR3 region is CAWSRDRGGTEAFF. The CDR3 DNA reads TGTGCCTGGAGTCGGGACAGAGGGGGCACTGAAGCTTTCTTT.

V and J are TRBV4-1 and TRBJ2-1; no clear D gene. The CDR3 is 14 amino acids. CDR1 is MGHRA and CDR2 is YSYEKL in the germline V gene. V shed 1 base and J shed 6 bases, with 10 bases lying between them. Here the CDR3 DNA reads TGCGCCAGCAGCCAAGTTAGGTCTATCAATGAGCAGTTCTTC. The encoded protein is CASSQVRSINEQFF.

This clonotype was seen once. The V call is TRBV19, the J call TRBJ2-1, with TRBD1 as a possible D gene (5 bases). The CDR3 consists of 15 residues. Trimming took 3 bases from V and 6 from J, leaving 15 bases between them. Per the germline V gene, CDR1 is LNHDA and CDR2 is SQIVND (reference sequence). CDR3: CASSMGRSWGNEQFF. CDR3 nucleotide sequence: TGTGCCAGTAGTATGGGGCGGTCTTGGGGCAATGAGCAGTTCTTC.

V is TRBV5-1 and J is TRBJ2-1; D perhaps matches TRBD2 (8 bases). This CDR3 spans 19 amino acids. Germline V gives CDR1 SGHRS, CDR2 YFSETQ. V was shortened by 4 bases and J by 5 bases, with 28 bases between the two germline ends. The CDR3 reads CASSRSTGLAGIGDNEQFF. The CDR3, as DNA: TGCGCCAGCAGCCGCTCGACAGGGTTAGCGGGGATTGGGGACAATGAGCAGTTCTTC.

The rearrangement joins TRBV29-1 to TRBJ1-1; D unresolved. Germline V CDR1 and CDR2: SQVTM, ANQGSEA. The CDR3 consists of 12 residues. Trimming removed 4 bases at V and 1 base at J, with 7 bases between. The CDR3 loop is CSVGGRNTEAFF. CDR3 in DNA: TGCAGCGTTGGAGGCAGGAACACTGAAGCTTTCTTT.

The CDR3: CASSEQGITGELFF. The CDR3 region has the DNA TGTGCCAGCAGTGAACAGGGGATCACCGGGGAGCTGTTTTTT. V and J are TRBV2 and TRBJ2-2, with D perhaps matching TRBD1 (6 bases). This CDR3 has 14 residues. The germline V gene encodes CDR1 SNHLY and CDR2 FYNNEI. V was pared by 2 bases and J by 4 bases, with 8 bases between. Drawing the rest from reference TRBV2 and TRBJ2-2, the complete variable domain is EPEVTQTPSHQVTQMGQEVILRCVPISNHLYFYWYRQILGQKVEFLVSFYNNEISEKSEIFDDQFSVERPDGSNFTLKIRSTKLEDSAMYFCASSEQGITGELFFGEGSRLTVL.

The chain carries TRBV20-1 and TRBJ2-4, with a possible D match to TRBD2 (6 bases). The CDR3 has 14 amino acids. Germline CDR1 and CDR2: DFQATT and SNEGSKA (reference sequence). V dropped 6 bases and J dropped 0 bases, with 12 bases sitting between them. DNA for the CDR3: TGCAGTGCCAAATCCGGGGGAGCCAAAAACATTCAGTACTTC. This codes for CSAKSGGAKNIQYF.

This chain uses TRBV15 with TRBJ2-7, with 9 nucleotides matching TRBD1. This CDR3 comprises 14 residues. Germline CDR1 and CDR2: LNHNV and YYDKDF (reference sequence). V lost 4 bases and J lost 4; bases outside the gene matches: 5. CDR3 coding DNA: TGTGCCACCAGCAACGGACAGGGGAGGTACGAGCAGTACTTC. This gives the protein CATSNGQGRYEQYF. The whole variable domain, remainder taken from reference TRBV15 and TRBJ2-7, is DAMVIQNPRYQVTQFGKPVTLSCSQTLNHNVMYWYQQKSSQAPKLLFHYYDKDFNNEADTPDNFQSRRPNTSFCFLDIRSPGLGDTAMYLCATSNGQGRYEQYFGPGTRLTVT.

This clonotype was recorded only once. The chain couples TRBV4-3 to TRBJ2-2; no definite D call. CDR1 and CDR2 from the germline V gene are LGHNA and YSLEER. V lost 0 bases and J 6 bases, leaving 11 bases between the germline ends. The CDR3 totals 15 residues. The DNA of the CDR3 is TGCGCCAGCAGCCAAGATGATTATGGATCCGGGGAGCTGTTTTTT. Its protein product is CASSQDDYGSGELFF.

V is TRBV4-1 and J is TRBJ2-3; D gene ambiguous. This CDR3 comprises 18 residues. V was cut by 2 bases and J by 1 base, with 19 bases left in between. Germline values: CDR1 MGHRA, CDR2 YSYEKL. CDR3 sequence reads: CASSQSVTGPWGTDTQYF. The CDR3, as DNA: TGCGCCAGCAGCCAAAGTGTAACCGGACCGTGGGGCACAGATACGCAGTATTTT.

The chain couples TRBV12-3 or TRBV12-4 to TRBJ2-3; 15 positions match TRBD2. The CDR3 totals 16 residues. V shed 6 bases, J shed 3 bases, and the junction held 4 bases outside the gene matches. The CDR3 DNA reads as TGTGCCAGCAGAAGAGGGACTAGCGGGAGGACAGATACGCAGTATTTT. Residues: CASRRGTSGRTDTQYF.

This chain joins TRBV7-8 and TRBJ2-5, with 12 bases lining up with TRBD2. V lost 6 bases and J lost 3; bases outside the gene matches: 5. CDR1 is SGHVS, CDR2 FQNEAQ, per germline. The CDR3 contains 15 residues. CDR3 bases: TGTGCCAGCAGTACTAGCGGGAGGAGAGAAGAGACCCAGTACTTC. Translation: CASSTSGRREETQYF.

V and J are TRBV20-1 and TRBJ2-7; D remains ambiguous. Trimming removed 1 base from V and 3 bases from J, with 10 bases in between. The germline CDR1 and CDR2 sequences are DFQATT and SNEGSKA (reference sequence). The CDR3 is 13 residues long. CDR3 residues: CSARAPSLYEQYF. CDR3 nucleotide sequence: TGCAGTGCTAGAGCGCCGTCCCTCTACGAGCAGTACTTC.

The chain employs TRBV20-1 and TRBJ1-1, with TRBD1 as a possible D gene (6 bases). From germline, CDR1 is DFQATT and CDR2 SNEGSKA (reference sequence). The CDR3 contains 14 residues. V was trimmed by 2 bases and J by 7 bases, leaving 17 bases between them. DNA of the CDR3: TGCAGTGCTAGAAAAGGCGGGGGGCTAGATGAAGCTTTCTTT. Its protein product is CSARKGGGLDEAFF.

The chain employs TRBV20-1 and TRBJ1-1; D remains unclear. Germline lookup yields CDR1 DFQATT and CDR2 SNEGSKA (reference sequence). V was clipped by 0 bases and J by 7 bases, with 15 bases between them. The CDR3 spans 14 residues. Here the CDR3 reads CSARDPAAGVEAFF. Written as DNA, the CDR3 is TGCAGTGCTAGAGATCCGGCGGCAGGAGTTGAAGCTTTCTTT.

The J gene is TRBJ1-1, the V gene TRBV4-1, with unresolved D. Per the germline V gene, CDR1 is MGHRA and CDR2 is YSYEKL. This CDR3 has 14 residues. Trimming took 3 bases from V and 5 from J, leaving 13 bases between them. The CDR3 nucleotides are TGCGCCAGCAGCCACCCCGGGCGAGGGACTGAAGCTTTCTTT. Translation gives CASSHPGRGTEAFF.

This clonotype was observed once. The chain is built from TRBV7-9 and TRBJ2-1, with 9 bases aligning to TRBD1. The CDR3 is 14 residues long. Germline V lookup: CDR1 SEHNR, CDR2 FQNEAQ (reference sequence). V shed 5 bases and J 6 bases; nucleotides not matched to a gene: 5. The CDR3, as DNA: TGTGCCAGCAGCCCGGGACAGGGCCCCAATGAGCAGTTCTTC. As protein: CASSPGQGPNEQFF.

The chain joins TRBV3-1 to TRBJ2-2; a weak D match, TRBD2 (6 bases). V gave up 4 bases and J gave up 0 bases, with 12 bases separating them. This CDR3 comprises 16 residues. The germline V gene encodes CDR1 LGHDT and CDR2 YNNKEL (reference sequence). CDR3 nucleotides: TGTGCCAGCAGCCCTTCTATAGCGGCGAACACCGGGGAGCTGTTTTTT. Its translation is CASSPSIAANTGELFF.

The CDR3 DNA is TGTGCCAGCAGTCCGGACAGGGGAGCCTACGAGCAGTACTTC. It specifies CASSPDRGAYEQYF. The chain has TRBV6-5 and TRBJ2-7; 9 nucleotides line up with TRBD1. This CDR3 contains 14 residues. Trimming at V came to 5 bases and at J to 2 bases, leaving 4 bases not matched to a gene. Germline V gene data show CDR1 as MNHEY and CDR2 as SVGAGI.

The chain links TRBV29-1 to TRBJ1-5, with a tentative D call TRBD1 (5 bases). The CDR3 spans 13 residues. The germline V gene has CDR1 SQVTM and CDR2 ANQGSEA. Deletions cut 5 bases from V and 2 bases from J, with 10 bases between. The CDR3 sequence is CSVKGPGNQPQHF. The DNA of the CDR3 is TGCAGCGTTAAGGGGCCAGGCAATCAGCCCCAGCATTTT.

This rearrangement joins TRBV29-1 to TRBJ2-3, with TRBD1 as a possible D gene (5 bases). Germline lookup yields CDR1 SQVTM and CDR2 ANQGSEA. There are 12 residues in the CDR3. The V and J ends lost 4 bases and 4 bases respectively, with 9 bases between them. CDR3: CSVATGADTQYF. Here the CDR3 DNA reads TGCAGCGTTGCCACAGGCGCAGATACGCAGTATTTT.

The DNA of the CDR3 is TGTGCCAGCAGCGTAGGACAGAGCTCCTACAATGAGCAGTTCTTC. Amino acids: CASSVGQSSYNEQFF. V gene TRBV9 combines with J gene TRBJ2-1; weak D call: TRBD1 (5 bases). The germline CDR1 and CDR2 sequences are SGDLS and YYNGEE. V was cut by 0 bases and J by 0 bases, with 7 bases left in between. This CDR3 is built from 15 residues.

The genes are TRBV4-1 and TRBJ2-7; TRBD1 matches 9 bases. V lost 3 bases, J lost 5 bases, and 5 bases stayed unmatched. The CDR3 is made up of 14 amino acids. The germline gives CDR1 MGHRA, CDR2 YSYEKL. The CDR3 nucleotides are TGCGCCAGCAGCCAGGAACGGACAGGGGACGAGCAGTACTTC. Encoded protein: CASSQERTGDEQYF.

The V call is TRBV5-1, the J call TRBJ1-5; 7 nucleotides agree with TRBD1. V lost 0 bases and J lost 5; bases outside the gene matches: 5. This CDR3 region has 15 residues. CDR1 is SGHRS, CDR2 YFSETQ, per germline. The CDR3 region has the DNA TGCGCCAGCAGCTTGGGTTCAGGACAGGATCAGCCCCAGCATTTT. This sequence encodes CASSLGSGQDQPQHF. The full variable domain, its missing parts supplied by reference TRBV5-1 and TRBJ1-5, is KAGVTQTPRYLIKTRGQQVTLSCSPISGHRSVSWYQQTPGQGLQFLFEYFSETQRNKGNFPGRFSGRQFSNSRSEMNVSTLELGDSALYLCASSLGSGQDQPQHFGDGTRLSIL.